This T cell receptor (beta chain) is drawn from a study of tumor and adjacent non-tumor tissue in lung cancer. Regarding the study as a whole: Compared with tumor, normal lung showed significantly lower TCR diversity. Shorter survival was associated with higher TCR diversity in tumors.

TCRbeta libraries were built with three rounds of nested PCR, modified from ARM-PCR. Using its own MiXCR run on the multiplex PCR reads, TCRdb lists one record per CDR3 protein. This table holds 85,000 to 100,000 distinct CDR3 sequences, about 67% found once. The template was RNA from unsorted bulk tissue. This clonotype has ten or more counts. The antigen is undetermined. J gave up 2 bases and V 4 bases, and 1 base lay outside the gene matches. Germline V lookup: CDR1 MNHNS, CDR2 SASEGT. This CDR3 has 14 residues. The TCR was taken from a man aged 60 to 69 with non-small cell lung cancer. V is TRBV6-1 and J is TRBJ2-3; 9 positions agree with TRBD2. The source material was lung tumor tissue. DNA of the CDR3: TGTGCCAGCAGTGCTAGCGGGGACACAGATACGCAGTATTTT. Amino acids: CASSASGDTDTQYF.